This TCR beta chain was documented in a study of blood T cells in healthy people across ages. Study-wide results and caveats: Naive T cell percentage strongly correlated with TCR beta diversity. The donors' CMV status was not determined, possibly confounding changes in expanded clonotypes.

PBMCs, at least 7 million per sample, were isolated. It was with a sample-barcoded 5' primer and a J-beta primer mix that a second PCR of roughly 6 to 12 cycles was run. One entry per CDR3 protein results from TCRdb running MiXCR on the 5' RACE reads. Of about 640,000 distinct CDR3 sequences detected, 58% appear once; the ten largest clones hold 30% to 45%. CDR1 and CDR2 (germline): MNHNY, SVGAGI (reference sequence). V lost 5 bases and J 8 bases, leaving 15 bases between the germline ends. The CDR3 has 14 residues. Remarks on this clonotype: Its target is unknown.

The origin of this receptor is a man aged 55 to 69 in good health. Sequencing used blood. The chain employs TRBV6-6 and TRBJ1-4; D may be TRBD1 (5 bases). CDR3: CASSPRETREKLFF. CDR3 nucleotide sequence: TGTGCCAGCAGTCCCAGGGAGACGAGGGAAAAACTGTTTTTT.